These T cell receptor beta chains were read from a single sample in a study of blood T cell repertoires in COVID-19. Method: immunoSEQ multiplex PCR; TCRdb's copy keeps in-frame clones and lacks some. The data show over 200,000 clones, approximately 90% seen once. The specimen was peripheral blood. These receptors originate from a man between 60 and 70 years old with COVID-19, enrolled during active disease. Each CDR3 is given with its conserved first and last residue. Fields, in order: clone size, D gene, J gene, V gene, CDR3 DNA, CDR3 protein. The D gene is left open where the match is weak. Expanded clones get a size class; other rows say once, few or many, or leave the size out.

>NA|TRBD1|TRBJ1-2|TRBV18
TGTGCCAGCTCAAGGGACAGGAGTAACTATGGCTACACCTTC
CASSRDRSNYGYTF
>NA|NA|TRBJ2-5|TRBV9
TGTGCCAGCAACTCGGGTCGGGACAAGACCCAGTACTTC
CASNSGRDKTQYF
>NA|TRBD2|TRBJ2-7|TRBV7-2
TGTGCCAGCAGACGGACTAGCGGGAGCTTGGAGCAGTACTTC
CASRRTSGSLEQYF
>NA|NA|TRBJ2-2|TRBV9
TGTGCCAGCAGGCTGGGACAGAACACCGGGGAGCTGTTTTTT
CASRLGQNTGELFF
>NA|NA|TRBJ1-5|TRBV4-3
TGCGCCAGCAGCCAAGACCCCCGGCAGCCCCAGCATTTT
CASSQDPRQPQHF
>NA|TRBD1|TRBJ1-1|TRBV18
TGTGCCAGCTCACCCGACAGGGGTTTTAACACTGAAGCTTTCTTT
CASSPDRGFNTEAFF
>NA|NA|TRBJ2-5|TRBV7-3
TGTGCCAGCAGCTTAAGTGGAGCAGAAGAGACCCAGTACTTC
CASSLSGAEETQYF
>once|NA|TRBJ1-2|TRBV15
TGTGCCACCAGCATTCACAGCTTTTCTAACTATGGCTACACCTTC
CATSIHSFSNYGYTF
>NA|NA|TRBJ2-7|TRBV5-1
TGCGCCAGCAGCTTGGGCAGGTCGGGAACCTACGAGCAGTACTTC
CASSLGRSGTYEQYF
>NA|NA|TRBJ2-1|TRBV19
TGTGCCAGTAGGGGGGGCAGGGGGAAGAGAAATAATGAGCAGTTCTTC
CASRGGRGKRNNEQFF